This TCR beta chain was sequenced during a study of identical twins. V shed 5 bases, J shed 7 bases, and the junction held 8 bases outside the gene matches. The germline gives CDR1 ENHRY, CDR2 SYGVKD. The CDR3 runs 13 residues. In TCRdb, the 5' RACE reads were re-called with MiXCR into one record per CDR3 protein. The sample lists over 550,000 distinct CDR3 sequences, 7% to 7.5% occurring once. This clonotype appeared many times. This same sample was also taken into another study, of yellow fever vaccine responses in identical twins.

The V gene is TRBV10-3, the J gene TRBJ2-7; 7 bases are a match to TRBD1. This clonotype originated in a woman under 30 in good health. Sequencing was done on a sample of PBMCs. CDR3 residues: CAISLDRDGEQYF. The CDR3 DNA reads TGTGCCATCAGTTTAGACAGGGACGGGGAGCAGTACTTC.